In this sample, the clone carrying this TCR beta chain turned up a few times. The data derive from a study of T cell repertoires in cytomegalovirus infection. The germline V gene encodes CDR1 MDHEN and CDR2 SYDVKM. The length of the CDR3 is 16 residues. Germline trimming cut 6 bases from V and 0 bases from J; bases unmatched to any gene: 10. TCRdb re-derived calls from the reads in MiXCR, one entry per CDR3 protein. The sample consists of under 300,000 distinct CDR3 sequences, approximately 15% of them appearing once. Sample: CD8+ T cells from PBMCs. J is TRBJ1-1 and V is TRBV28; TRBD1 agrees at 7 bases. This TCR was recovered from a human donor in good health (CMV status not recorded). Some clones in this sample may be carry-over from other donors' samples. CDR3 sequence: CASRVTGDGVNTEAFF. CDR3 coding DNA: TGTGCCAGCAGGGTCACAGGGGATGGCGTGAACACTGAAGCTTTCTTT.